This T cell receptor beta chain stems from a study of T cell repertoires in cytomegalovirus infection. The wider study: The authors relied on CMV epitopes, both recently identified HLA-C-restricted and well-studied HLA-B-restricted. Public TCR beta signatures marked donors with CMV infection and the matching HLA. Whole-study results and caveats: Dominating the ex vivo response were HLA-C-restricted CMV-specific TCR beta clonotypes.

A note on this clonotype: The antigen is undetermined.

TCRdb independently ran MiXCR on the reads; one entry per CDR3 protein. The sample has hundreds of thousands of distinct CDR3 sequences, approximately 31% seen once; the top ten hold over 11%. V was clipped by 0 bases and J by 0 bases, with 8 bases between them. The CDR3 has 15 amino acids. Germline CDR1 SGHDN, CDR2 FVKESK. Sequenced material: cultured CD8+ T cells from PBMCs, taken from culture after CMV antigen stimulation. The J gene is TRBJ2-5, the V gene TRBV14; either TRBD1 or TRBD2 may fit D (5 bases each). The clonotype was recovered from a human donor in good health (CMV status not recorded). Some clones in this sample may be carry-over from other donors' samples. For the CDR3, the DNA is TGTGCCAGCAGCCAAGAAGAGGGGTACCAAGAGACCCAGTACTTC. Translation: CASSQEEGYQETQYF.